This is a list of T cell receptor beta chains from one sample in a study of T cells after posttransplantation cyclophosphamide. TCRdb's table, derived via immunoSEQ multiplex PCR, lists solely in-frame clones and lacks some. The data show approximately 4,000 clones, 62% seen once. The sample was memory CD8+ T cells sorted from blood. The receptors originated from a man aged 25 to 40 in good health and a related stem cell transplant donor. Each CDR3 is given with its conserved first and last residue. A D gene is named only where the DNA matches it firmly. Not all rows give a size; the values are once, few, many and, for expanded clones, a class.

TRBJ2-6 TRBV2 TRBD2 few TGTGCCAGCACCCGTCCAAGGGAGGGCTCTGGGGCCAACGTCCTGACTTTC CASTRPREGSGANVLTF
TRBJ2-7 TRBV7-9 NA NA TGTGCCAGCAGTCCCGGACAAGGCTACGAGCAGTACTTC CASSPGQGYEQYF
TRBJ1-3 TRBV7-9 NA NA TGTGCCAGCAGCCCATTACAGGGTTCGGCGGGAAACACCATATATTTT CASSPLQGSAGNTIYF
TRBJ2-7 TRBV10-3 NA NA TGTGCCATCAGTGAGTCGGCAGGGCACGAGCAGTACTTC CAISESAGHEQYF
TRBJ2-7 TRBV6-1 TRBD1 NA TGTGCCAGCAGTGAATTTGGGACAGCGATCTCCTACGAGCAGTACTTC CASSEFGTAISYEQYF
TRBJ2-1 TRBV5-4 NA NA TGTGCCAGCACCTCAAGTCCGGATGAGCAGTTCTTC CASTSSPDEQFF
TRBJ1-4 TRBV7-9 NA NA TGTGCCAGCAGCTTAGGGGAGAACGGGGGAGCTAATGAAAAACTGTTTTTT CASSLGENGGANEKLFF
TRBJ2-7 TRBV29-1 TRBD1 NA TGCAGCGTTATCCCGGGACAGGCCCACTACGAGCAGTACTTC CSVIPGQAHYEQYF
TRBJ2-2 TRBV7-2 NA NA TGTGCCAGCAGCCCACACGGCCGGACAGCCGGGGAGCTGTTTTTT CASSPHGRTAGELFF
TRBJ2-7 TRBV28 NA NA TGTGCCAGCAGTTTATGGATCATAGTCGGAGGAGGGTACGAGCAGTACTTC CASSLWIIVGGGYEQYF
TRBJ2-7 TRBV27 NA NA TGTGCCAGCGGTCGGGGCTACGAGCAGTACTTC CASGRGYEQYF
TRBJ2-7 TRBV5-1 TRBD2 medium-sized TGCGCCAGCAGCTTCCATAGCGGGGGAGACTACGAGCAGTACTTC CASSFHSGGDYEQYF
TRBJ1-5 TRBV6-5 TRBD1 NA TGTGCCAGCAGTTACGGACAGGGGGGTGATCAGCCCCAGCATTTT CASSYGQGGDQPQHF
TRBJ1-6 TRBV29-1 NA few TGCAGCGTTCAAATACAGGGTTTTGGTTCACCCCTCCACTTT CSVQIQGFGSPLHF
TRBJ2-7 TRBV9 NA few TGTGCCAGCAGTATCGAACAGAAGACGGCCTACGAGCAGTACTTC CASSIEQKTAYEQYF
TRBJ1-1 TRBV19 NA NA TGTGCCAGTAGTATGGAGGCATTAGGAACTGAAGCTTTCTTT CASSMEALGTEAFF
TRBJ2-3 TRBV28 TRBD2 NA TGTGCCTTCAGCGCCGGGGGGGTTGGGGGTACGCAGTATTTT CAFSAGGVGGTQYF
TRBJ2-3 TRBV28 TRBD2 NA TGTGCCAGCAGTTTTCCCCGGGCGGGGGGCTCTAGCACAGATACGCAGTATTTT CASSFPRAGGSSTDTQYF
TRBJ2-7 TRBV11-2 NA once TGTGCCAGCAGTCTCTACGAGCAGTACTTC CASSLYEQYF
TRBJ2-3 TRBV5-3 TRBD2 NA TGTGCCAGAAGCGACGCGGGGGGCCATAACTCTGATACGCAGTATTTT CARSDAGGHNSDTQYF
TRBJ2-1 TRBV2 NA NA TGTGCCAGCAGTGAGGGCCCAGCTCGATACAATGAGCAGTTCTTC CASSEGPARYNEQFF
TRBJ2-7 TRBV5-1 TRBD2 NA TGCGCCAGTCAATACCATAGCGGGGGCTACGAGCAGTACTTC CASQYHSGGYEQYF
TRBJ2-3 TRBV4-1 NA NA TGCGCCAGCAGCCAAGTCGAGGCAGATACGCAGTATTTT CASSQVEADTQYF
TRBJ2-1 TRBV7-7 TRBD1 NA TGTGCTAGCAGCCCCTTGACAGGGACGCTAAATGAGCAGTTCTTC CASSPLTGTLNEQFF
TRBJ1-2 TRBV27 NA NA TGTGCCAGCAGTTTATCAGGAGGGGGGGTTGGTTACACCTTC CASSLSGGGVGYTF
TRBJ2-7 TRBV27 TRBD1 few TGTGCCAGCAGTTTGGGACAGGGGATGGGCTACGAGCAGTACTTC CASSLGQGMGYEQYF
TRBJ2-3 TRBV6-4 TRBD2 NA TGTGCCAGCAGTGACACTAGCGGGGGGGCAGATACGCAGTATTTT CASSDTSGGADTQYF